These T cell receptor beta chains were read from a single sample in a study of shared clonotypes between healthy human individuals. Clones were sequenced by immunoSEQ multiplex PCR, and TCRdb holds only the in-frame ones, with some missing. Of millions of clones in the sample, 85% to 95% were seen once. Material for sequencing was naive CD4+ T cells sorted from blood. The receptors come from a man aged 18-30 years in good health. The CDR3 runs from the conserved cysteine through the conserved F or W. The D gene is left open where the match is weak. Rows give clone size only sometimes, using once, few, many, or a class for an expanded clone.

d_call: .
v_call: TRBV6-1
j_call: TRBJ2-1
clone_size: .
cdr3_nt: TGTGCCAGCAGTGAAGCGCTAAGGATCCGTCAGTTCTTC
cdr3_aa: CASSEALRIRQFF

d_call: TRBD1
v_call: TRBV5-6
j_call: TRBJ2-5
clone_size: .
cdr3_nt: TGTGCCAGCAGCTTGGCCGGGACAGGGGGCAGGGAGACCCAGTACTTC
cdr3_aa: CASSLAGTGGRETQYF

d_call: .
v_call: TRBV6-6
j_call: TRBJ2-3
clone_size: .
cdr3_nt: TGTGCCAGCAGTCGGAGGGACAGCACAGATACGCAGTATTTT
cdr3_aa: CASSRRDSTDTQYF

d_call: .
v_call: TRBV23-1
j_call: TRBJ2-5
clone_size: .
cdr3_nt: TGCGCCAGCAGTCAATCGAGGCAGGGTCTAGGAGAGACCCAGTACTTC
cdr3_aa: CASSQSRQGLGETQYF

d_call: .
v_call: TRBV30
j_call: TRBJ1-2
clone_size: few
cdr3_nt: TGTGCCTGGGCCCCCTCATCAGTGCAGGGCTACACCTTC
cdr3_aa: CAWAPSSVQGYTF

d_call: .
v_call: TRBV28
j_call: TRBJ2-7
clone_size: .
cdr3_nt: TGTGCCAGCAGTCCCCATAAAGACGAGCAGTACTTC
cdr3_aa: CASSPHKDEQYF

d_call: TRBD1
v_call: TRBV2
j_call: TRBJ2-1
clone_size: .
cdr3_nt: TGTGCCAGCACAGGGGGCATCTACAATGAGCAGTTCTTC
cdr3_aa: CASTGGIYNEQFF

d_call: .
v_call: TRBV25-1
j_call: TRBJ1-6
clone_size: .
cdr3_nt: TGTGCCAGCAGTAGCGGACAAGGGAGGACACCCCTCCACTTT
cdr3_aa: CASSSGQGRTPLHF

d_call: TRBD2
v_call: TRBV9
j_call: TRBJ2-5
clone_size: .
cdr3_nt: TGTGCCAGCAGCGGACGTAGCGGGGGGGCCTGGGAGACCCAGTACTTC
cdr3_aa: CASSGRSGGAWETQYF

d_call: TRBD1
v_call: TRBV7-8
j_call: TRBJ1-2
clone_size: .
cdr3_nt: TGTGCCAGCAGCTCCTACATCCCCGGCAGGGGGGGACGTTATGGCTACACCTTC
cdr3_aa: CASSSYIPGRGGRYGYTF

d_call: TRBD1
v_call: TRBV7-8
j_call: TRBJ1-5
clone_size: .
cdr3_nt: TGTGCCAGCAGCTTGGGGGACAGGCATAATCAGCCCCAGCATTTT
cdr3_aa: CASSLGDRHNQPQHF

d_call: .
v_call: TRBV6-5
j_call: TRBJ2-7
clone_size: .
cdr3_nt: TGTGCCAGCAGGTTCGTACCCGACCATTACGAGCAGTACTTC
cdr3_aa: CASRFVPDHYEQYF

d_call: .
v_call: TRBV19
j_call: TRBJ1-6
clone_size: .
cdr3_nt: TGTGCCAGTAGTATTGGGGACCGCTTTAATAATTCACCCCTCCACTTT
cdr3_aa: CASSIGDRFNNSPLHF

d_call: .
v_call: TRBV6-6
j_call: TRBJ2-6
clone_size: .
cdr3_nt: TGTGCCAGCAGTTACTCGGCAGCCTCTGGGGCCAACGTCCTGACTTTC
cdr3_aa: CASSYSAASGANVLTF

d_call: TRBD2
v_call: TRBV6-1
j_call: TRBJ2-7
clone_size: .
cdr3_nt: TGTGCCAGCAGCGGACTAGCGGGAGGGTACGAGCAGTACTTC
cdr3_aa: CASSGLAGGYEQYF

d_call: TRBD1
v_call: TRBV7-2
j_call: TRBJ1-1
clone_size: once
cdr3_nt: TGTGCCAGCAGCTTCAGGACAGGGGGCATTGAAGCTTTCTTT
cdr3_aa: CASSFRTGGIEAFF

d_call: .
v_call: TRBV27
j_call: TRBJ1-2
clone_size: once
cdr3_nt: TGTGCCAGCAGATCACTGCGGGACAACAACTATGGCTACACCTTC
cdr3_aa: CASRSLRDNNYGYTF

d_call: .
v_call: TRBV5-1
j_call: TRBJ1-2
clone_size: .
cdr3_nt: TGCGCCAGCAGCTTGGGTCCAGGAGACTATGGCTACACCTTC
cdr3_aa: CASSLGPGDYGYTF

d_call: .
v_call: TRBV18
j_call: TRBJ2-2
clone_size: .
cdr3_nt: TGTGCCAGCTCAGTGAAATCGCGCCCCAACACCGGGGAGCTGTTTTTT
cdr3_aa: CASSVKSRPNTGELFF

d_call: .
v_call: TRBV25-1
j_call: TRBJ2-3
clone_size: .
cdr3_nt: TGTGCCAGCAGTAAGCTTACTACGCAGTATTTT
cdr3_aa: CASSKLTTQYF

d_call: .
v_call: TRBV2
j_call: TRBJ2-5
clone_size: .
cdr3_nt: TGTGCCAGCAGTGAAGCGCTTCCGGCTTGGGCAGGACAGAAAGAGACCCAGTACTTC
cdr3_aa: CASSEALPAWAGQKETQYF

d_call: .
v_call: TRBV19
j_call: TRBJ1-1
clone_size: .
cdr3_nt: TGTGCCAGTACCCGCCCTTTAGCCCTCGGCACTGAAGCTTTCTTT
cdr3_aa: CASTRPLALGTEAFF

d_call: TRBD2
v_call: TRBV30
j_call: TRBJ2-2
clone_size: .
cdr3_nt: TGTGCCTGGAGGGACAGCGGGAGGTTGGGCGGGGAGCTGTTTTTT
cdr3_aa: CAWRDSGRLGGELFF

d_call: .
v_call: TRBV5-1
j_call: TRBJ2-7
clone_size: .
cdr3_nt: TGCGCCAGCAGCTACGACGGGATTCAGTACTTC
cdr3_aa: CASSYDGIQYF

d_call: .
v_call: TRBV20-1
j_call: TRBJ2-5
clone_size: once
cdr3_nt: TGCAGTGCGAGGGGTGGGACCCAGTACTTC
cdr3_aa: CSARGGTQYF

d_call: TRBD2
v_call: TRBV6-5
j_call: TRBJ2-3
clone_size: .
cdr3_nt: TGTGCCAGCGGAAATCTAGCGGGCAGCACAGATACGCAGTATTTT
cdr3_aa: CASGNLAGSTDTQYF

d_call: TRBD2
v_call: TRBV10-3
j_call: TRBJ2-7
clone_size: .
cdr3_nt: TGTGCCGCCAGACTAGCGGGAACTTCCGAGCAGTACTTC
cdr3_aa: CAARLAGTSEQYF

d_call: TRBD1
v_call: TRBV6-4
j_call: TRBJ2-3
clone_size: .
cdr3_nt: TGTGCCAGCAGTGAACAGGGGGCTGAAGATACGCAGTATTTT
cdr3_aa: CASSEQGAEDTQYF

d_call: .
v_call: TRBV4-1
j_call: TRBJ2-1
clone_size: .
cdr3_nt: TGCGCCAGCAGCCAATATCGTTCGTCTGTGGGGTACAATGAGCAGTTCTTC
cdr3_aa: CASSQYRSSVGYNEQFF

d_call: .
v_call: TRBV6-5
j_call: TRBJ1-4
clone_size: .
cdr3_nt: TGTGCCAGCAGTCCTCTACCCGGGCGTGCAGGAAAACTGTTTTTT
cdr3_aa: CASSPLPGRAGKLFF

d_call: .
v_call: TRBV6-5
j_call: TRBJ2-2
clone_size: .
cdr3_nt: TGTGCCAGTGTAGAACAGAACACCGGGGAGCTGTTTTTT
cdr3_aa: CASVEQNTGELFF

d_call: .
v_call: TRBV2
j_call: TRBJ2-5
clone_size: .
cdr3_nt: TGTGCCAGCAGTGAATGGCACAGCCAAGAGACCCAGTACTTC
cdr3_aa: CASSEWHSQETQYF

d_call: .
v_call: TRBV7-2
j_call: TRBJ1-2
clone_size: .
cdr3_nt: TGTGCCAGCAGCTTAGTAGTCTATGGCTACACCTTC
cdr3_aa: CASSLVVYGYTF

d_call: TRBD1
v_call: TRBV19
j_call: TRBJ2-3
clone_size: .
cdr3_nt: TGTGCCAGTACCCAGGACAGGGCCATCGGGGATACGCAGTATTTT
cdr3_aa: CASTQDRAIGDTQYF

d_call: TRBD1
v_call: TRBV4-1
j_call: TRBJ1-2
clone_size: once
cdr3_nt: TGCGCCAGCAGCCAAGATAGGACAGGGAATTACTATGGCTACACCTTC
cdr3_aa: CASSQDRTGNYYGYTF

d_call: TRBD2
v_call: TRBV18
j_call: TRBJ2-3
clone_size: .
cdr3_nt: TGTGCCAGCTCACCACAATCCCTAGCGGGAGGTCGCACAGATACGCAGTATTTT
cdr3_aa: CASSPQSLAGGRTDTQYF

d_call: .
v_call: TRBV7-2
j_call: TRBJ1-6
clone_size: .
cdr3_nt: TGTGCCAGCAGCTTAGGTCCAAATTCACCCCTCCACTTT
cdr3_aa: CASSLGPNSPLHF

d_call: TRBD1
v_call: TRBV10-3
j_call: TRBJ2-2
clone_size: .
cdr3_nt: TGTGCCATCAGTGAACAGGGGAGCACGAACACCGGGGAGCTGTTTTTT
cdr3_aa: CAISEQGSTNTGELFF

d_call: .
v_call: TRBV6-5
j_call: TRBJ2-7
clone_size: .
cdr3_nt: TGTGCCAGTCGGACAAGCTCCTACGAGCAGTACTTC
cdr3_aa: CASRTSSYEQYF

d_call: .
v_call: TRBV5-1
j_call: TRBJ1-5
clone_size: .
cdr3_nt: TGCGCCAGCAGTCCCGGCGGGGTAAACAATCAGCCCCAGCATTTT
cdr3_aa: CASSPGGVNNQPQHF